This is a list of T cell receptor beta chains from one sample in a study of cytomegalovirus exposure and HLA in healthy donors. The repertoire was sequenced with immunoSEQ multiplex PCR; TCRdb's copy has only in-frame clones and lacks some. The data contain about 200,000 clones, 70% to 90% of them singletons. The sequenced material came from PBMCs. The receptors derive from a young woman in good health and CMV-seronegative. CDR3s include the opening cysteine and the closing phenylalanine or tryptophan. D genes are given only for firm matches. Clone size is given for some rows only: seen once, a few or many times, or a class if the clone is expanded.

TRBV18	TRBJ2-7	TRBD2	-	CASSSGLAGLTYEQYF	TGTGCCAGCTCATCGGGACTAGCGGGACTCACCTACGAGCAGTACTTC
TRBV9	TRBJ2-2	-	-	CASSVDSLNTGELFF	TGTGCCAGCAGCGTAGATAGCCTGAACACCGGGGAGCTGTTTTTT
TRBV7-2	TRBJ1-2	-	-	CASSSPSGGYGYTF	TGTGCCAGCAGCTCCCCCAGCGGTGGGTATGGCTACACCTTC
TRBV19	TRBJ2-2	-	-	CASSILASAGELFF	TGTGCCAGTAGTATTTTGGCGAGCGCCGGGGAGCTGTTTTTT
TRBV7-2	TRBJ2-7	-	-	CASSFFTAYEQYF	TGTGCCAGCAGCTTCTTTACGGCCTACGAGCAGTACTTC
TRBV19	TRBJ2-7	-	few	CAVGQTDSYEQYF	TGTGCCGTTGGACAGACTGATTCCTACGAGCAGTACTTC
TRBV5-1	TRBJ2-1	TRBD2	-	CASSLSLAGTPTSYNEQFF	TGCGCCAGCAGCTTGTCCCTAGCGGGGACTCCGACCTCCTACAATGAGCAGTTCTTC
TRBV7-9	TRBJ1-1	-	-	CASSLPPNTEAFF	TGTGCCAGCAGCTTACCTCCGAACACTGAAGCTTTCTTT
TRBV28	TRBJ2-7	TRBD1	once	CASSSPGQVYEQYF	TGTGCCAGCAGTTCACCGGGACAGGTGTACGAGCAGTACTTC
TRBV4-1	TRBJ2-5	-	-	CASSPAAQTETQYF	TGCGCCAGCAGCCCGGCGGCCCAAACAGAGACCCAGTACTTC
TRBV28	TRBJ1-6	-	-	CASRPKGIYNSPLHF	TGTGCCAGCAGGCCCAAGGGGATCTATAATTCACCCCTCCACTTT
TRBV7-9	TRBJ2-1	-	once	CASSLEFSRGYNEQFF	TGTGCCAGCAGCTTAGAATTTAGCCGTGGTTACAATGAGCAGTTCTTC
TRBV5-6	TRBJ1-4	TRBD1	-	CASTRDREAKLFF	TGTGCCAGCACAAGGGACAGGGAAGCAAAACTGTTTTTT
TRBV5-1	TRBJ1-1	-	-	CASSPLVGNTEAFF	TGCGCCAGCAGCCCCCTGGTCGGGAACACTGAAGCTTTCTTT
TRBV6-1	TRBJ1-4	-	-	CASSEDPFNEKLFF	TGTGCCAGCAGTGAAGATCCGTTTAATGAAAAACTGTTTTTT
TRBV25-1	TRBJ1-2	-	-	CASSGGAGFPYGYTF	TGTGCCAGCAGCGGGGGGGCGGGGTTCCCCTACGGCTACACCTTC
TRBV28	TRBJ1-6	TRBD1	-	CASSSTGASYNSPLHF	TGTGCCAGCAGTTCAACAGGGGCCTCCTATAATTCACCCCTCCACTTT
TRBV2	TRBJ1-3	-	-	CASSLAGMATGNTIYF	TGTGCCAGCAGCTTAGCAGGGATGGCGACTGGAAACACCATATATTTT
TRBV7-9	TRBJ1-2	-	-	CASSFRIDGYTF	TGTGCCAGCAGCTTTAGAATCGATGGCTACACCTTC
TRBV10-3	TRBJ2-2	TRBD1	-	CAISEADRGRTGELFF	TGTGCCATCAGTGAAGCCGACAGGGGGCGTACCGGGGAGCTGTTTTTT
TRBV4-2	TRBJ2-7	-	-	CASSQDISGRSYEQYF	TGTGCCAGCAGCCAAGATATTAGCGGCAGATCCTACGAGCAGTACTTC
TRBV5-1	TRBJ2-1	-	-	CASSPAGLTLLGSEQFF	TGCGCCAGCAGCCCCGCAGGTTTGACCCTTCTCGGCAGTGAGCAGTTCTTC
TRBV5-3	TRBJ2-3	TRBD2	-	CARSSGGTIYTDTQYF	TGTGCCAGAAGCTCGGGGGGGACCATCTACACAGATACGCAGTATTTT
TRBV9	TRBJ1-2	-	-	CASSVDGTAEGGYTF	TGTGCCAGCAGCGTAGACGGGACTGCGGAAGGGGGCTACACCTTC
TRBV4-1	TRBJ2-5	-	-	CASSQGNSGGRAQYF	TGCGCCAGCAGCCAAGGGAATTCCGGAGGGCGGGCCCAGTACTTC
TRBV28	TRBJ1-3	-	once	CASFESGGTIPNTIYF	TGTGCCAGCTTTGAATCGGGGGGAACGATCCCTAACACCATATATTTT
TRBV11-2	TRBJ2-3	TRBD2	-	CASSFSGGATDTQYF	TGTGCCAGCAGTTTTAGCGGGGGGGCCACAGATACGCAGTATTTT
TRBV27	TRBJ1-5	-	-	CASSWGVGNQPQHF	TGTGCCAGCAGTTGGGGGGTTGGCAATCAGCCCCAGCATTTT
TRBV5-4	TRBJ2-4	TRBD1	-	CASSSQGARNIQYF	TGTGCCAGCAGCTCGCAGGGGGCGCGAAACATTCAGTACTTC
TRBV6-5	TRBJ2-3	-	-	CASSYGGSDTQYF	TGTGCCAGCAGTTACGGGGGGTCAGATACGCAGTATTTT
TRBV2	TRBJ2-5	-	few	CASSVLETQYF	TGTGCCAGCAGCGTTTTGGAGACCCAGTACTTC
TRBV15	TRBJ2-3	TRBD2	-	CATSRDGASGASSTDTQYF	TGTGCCACCAGCAGAGATGGGGCTAGCGGGGCTTCTAGCACAGATACGCAGTATTTT
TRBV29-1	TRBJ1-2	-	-	CSVDITGLGYTF	TGCAGCGTGGACATCACAGGGCTGGGCTACACCTTC
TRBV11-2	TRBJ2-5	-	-	CASTLGWAQETQYF	TGTGCCAGCACCTTAGGTTGGGCGCAAGAGACCCAGTACTTC
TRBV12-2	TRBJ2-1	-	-	CASRLIVDRGIPRRNEQFF	TGTGCAAGTCGCTTAATTGTAGACAGGGGTATACCCCGGAGGAATGAGCAGTTCTTC
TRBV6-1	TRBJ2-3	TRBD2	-	CASSEAGGHQVTQYF	TGTGCCAGCAGTGAGGCGGGGGGCCATCAGGTTACGCAGTATTTT